The sequence of this T cell receptor (beta chain) was determined in a study of T cells after yellow fever vaccination. Background on the study: Any fraction with a low cell number was prepared using SMART-Seq v4 Ultra Low Input.

Broader study findings: Compared with primary, the secondary response was weaker and peaked at day 5, not 15.

TCRdb itself ran the 5' RACE reads through MiXCR, one entry per CDR3 protein. Among fewer than 650,000 distinct CDR3 sequences listed, roughly 22% were seen once. Comments on this clonotype: The target antigen is unknown.

CDR1 is SQVTM and CDR2 is ANQGSEA in the germline V gene. CDR3 length: 14 amino acids. Deletions cut 8 bases from V and 1 base from J, with 17 bases between. This clonotype was sampled from a man younger than 35 who received the YFV17D yellow fever vaccine. This specimen was PBMCs, taken roughly 23 days after the first yellow fever vaccination. The chain couples TRBV29-1 to TRBJ1-1; possible D gene TRBD1, 5 bases. This chain's CDR3 is CSLIKGAGNTEAFF. The CDR3 region has the DNA TGCAGCCTCATAAAAGGGGCAGGGAACACTGAAGCTTTCTTT. The whole variable domain, remainder taken from reference TRBV29-1 and TRBJ1-1, is SAVISQKPSRDICQRGTSLTIQCQVDSQVTMMFWYRQQPGQSLTLIATANQGSEATYESGFVIDKFPISRPNLTFSTLTVSNMSPEDSSIYLCSLIKGAGNTEAFFGQGTRLTVV.